A selection of T cell receptor beta chains follows, all from one sample in a study of cytomegalovirus exposure and HLA in healthy donors. The repertoire was sequenced with immunoSEQ multiplex PCR; TCRdb's copy has only in-frame clones and lacks some. The table has 110,000 to 150,000 clones, just under 85% seen once. The sequenced sample consisted of PBMCs. The source is a woman between 25 and 40 years old in good health and CMV-seronegative. CDR3s include the opening cysteine and the closing phenylalanine or tryptophan. A D gene is named only where the DNA matches it firmly. Where a row states a size, it is once, few, many or the class of an expanded clone; other rows omit it.

CDR3nt	CDR3aa	d_gene	v_gene	j_gene	abundance	len
TGTGCCAGCAGCGTAGTTGGCCGATCGAGCACAGATACGCAGTATTTT	CASSVVGRSSTDTQYF	-	TRBV9	TRBJ2-3	-	16
TGTGCCAGCAGCCGTTGGAGATCCTACAATGAGCAGTTCTTC	CASSRWRSYNEQFF	-	TRBV4-2	TRBJ2-1	once	14
TGTGCCAGCAGCGTAGTCGGGTGGACAGCGACGGAGACCCAGTACTTC	CASSVVGWTATETQYF	-	TRBV9	TRBJ2-5	-	16
TGTGCCAGCAGGGGAACAGGGTTGGCTGAAGCTTTCTTT	CASRGTGLAEAFF	-	TRBV28	TRBJ1-1	-	13
TGTGCCAGCAGTTTCAACAGGCCCTCTGGAAACACCATATATTTT	CASSFNRPSGNTIYF	-	TRBV28	TRBJ1-3	-	15
TGTGCCAGCTCATGGGGGACTAACACTGAAGCTTTCTTT	CASSWGTNTEAFF	-	TRBV18	TRBJ1-1	once	13
TGTGCCAGTAGTGCCCCAACAGGAGTTAATTCACCCCTCCACTTT	CASSAPTGVNSPLHF	-	TRBV19	TRBJ1-6	-	15
TGTGCCAGCAGTTTATACCCTGAGGCTAACTATGGCTACACCTTC	CASSLYPEANYGYTF	-	TRBV27	TRBJ1-2	-	15
TGTGCCAGCAGCTTGGCAGGGAACTATGGCTACACCTTC	CASSLAGNYGYTF	-	TRBV7-9	TRBJ1-2	few	13
TGTGCCAGCTCCCGGGAAGCGAGCACAGATACGCAGTATTTT	CASSREASTDTQYF	-	TRBV18	TRBJ2-3	once	14
TGCGCCAGCAGCGAAGAGGGCGCGAACATTCAGTACTTC	CASSEEGANIQYF	-	TRBV5-1	TRBJ2-4	-	13
TGCGCCAGCAACCGGGACAGCTACAATGAGCAGTTCTTC	CASNRDSYNEQFF	TRBD1	TRBV5-1	TRBJ2-1	many	13
TGTGCCAGCAGTACCTCCGGGATGAACACTGAAGCTTTCTTT	CASSTSGMNTEAFF	-	TRBV27	TRBJ1-1	few	14
TGTGCCAGCAGTGGTGGGAGACTGCGGACTGAAGCTTTCTTT	CASSGGRLRTEAFF	-	TRBV28	TRBJ1-1	-	14
TGCGCCAGCAGCCTGGACAGGAACACTGAAGCTTTCTTT	CASSLDRNTEAFF	-	TRBV4-3	TRBJ1-1	-	13
TGTGCCAGCAGAGAACAGGTACTGCAAGAGACCCAGTACTTC	CASREQVLQETQYF	-	TRBV7-2	TRBJ2-5	-	14
TGTGCCAGCAGGTCAGACAGGGGGAGGAGGACTGAAGCTTTCTTT	CASRSDRGRRTEAFF	TRBD1	TRBV7-9	TRBJ1-1	-	15
TGCGCCAGCAGCCAGACAGGCTCTGGGGCCAACGTCCTGACTTTC	CASSQTGSGANVLTF	-	TRBV4-1	TRBJ2-6	-	15
TGTGCCAGCAGCCGGACGGGAGATTCCTCTGGAAACACCATATATTTT	CASSRTGDSSGNTIYF	-	TRBV5-4	TRBJ1-3	-	16
TGTGCCAGCAGTTTAGCCCCCTTTAGCGGGGTCTCCTACGAGCAGTACTTC	CASSLAPFSGVSYEQYF	TRBD2	TRBV28	TRBJ2-7	-	17
TGCGCCAGCAGCTTTGGACTAGCGGGGGAGCAGTACTTC	CASSFGLAGEQYF	TRBD2	TRBV5-1	TRBJ2-7	-	13
TGCGCCATCGACCGGGACACCAATGAAAAACTGTTTTTT	CAIDRDTNEKLFF	-	TRBV10-1	TRBJ1-4	-	13
TGCGCCAGCAGCCCCGGACATAGCGGGGGGGCCTTTTATACGCAGTATTTT	CASSPGHSGGAFYTQYF	TRBD2	TRBV5-1	TRBJ2-3	-	17
TGCGCCAGCAGCCAAGAATCGGGAGGCAATCAGCCCCAGCATTTT	CASSQESGGNQPQHF	-	TRBV4-1	TRBJ1-5	-	15
TGTGCCAGCAGCCAACCTGTTGGAGCCATCACAGATACGCAGTATTTT	CASSQPVGAITDTQYF	-	TRBV7-2	TRBJ2-3	-	16
TGTGCCAGCAGCTTATCGGGATCGTCACCCCTCCACTTT	CASSLSGSSPLHF	-	TRBV7-6	TRBJ1-6	-	13
TGTGCCAGCAATCAGGGGTCGATCACGAATGAGCAGTTCTTC	CASNQGSITNEQFF	-	TRBV6-6	TRBJ2-1	-	14
TGTGCCAGCAGCTTTGGACACTCGACCTTAATAAGCTCCTACAATGAGCAGTTCTTC	CASSFGHSTLISSYNEQFF	-	TRBV11-2	TRBJ2-1	-	19
TGTGCCAGCGGGACAGGGGCCAATGAGCAGTTCTTC	CASGTGANEQFF	TRBD1	TRBV11-1	TRBJ2-1	-	12
TGTGCCAGCAGCCAGAAGGGGGCCGGGGAGCTGTTTTTT	CASSQKGAGELFF	-	TRBV5-4	TRBJ2-2	once	13
TGTGCCAGCAGCTTAGTGCCGGGTTCCTACGAGCAGTACTTC	CASSLVPGSYEQYF	-	TRBV7-2	TRBJ2-7	-	14
TGTGCCAGCAGCTTAGCGAGCGCGGTTTACTCCTATAATTCACCCCTCCACTTT	CASSLASAVYSYNSPLHF	-	TRBV7-2	TRBJ1-6	-	18
TGTGCCAGTAGACTAGGACTTCGGAGCAATCAGCCCCAGCATTTT	CASRLGLRSNQPQHF	-	TRBV19	TRBJ1-5	-	15
TGTGCCAGCAGCTTAGGCAGGGGGGATCAGCCCCAGCATTTT	CASSLGRGDQPQHF	TRBD1	TRBV11-2	TRBJ1-5	once	14
TGTGCCACCAGCAGTGCCGGGACACACTCCAACGAGCAGTACTTC	CATSSAGTHSNEQYF	-	TRBV15	TRBJ2-7	-	15
TGTGCCAGCAGCTTAGGAGTGCAGGGCTACGGCTTC	CASSLGVQGYGF	-	TRBV13	TRBJ1-2	once	12
TGCGCCAGCAGCTTGGTGACAGGGAGAAATGCAAATTCACCCCTCCACTTT	CASSLVTGRNANSPLHF	TRBD1	TRBV5-1	TRBJ1-6	-	17
TGTGCTAGTGGTTTGACGCAGAATACGCAGTATTTT	CASGLTQNTQYF	-	TRBV12-5	TRBJ2-3	-	12
TGTGCCAGCAGCAAACGCAGCGAGAATGAAAAACTGTTTTTT	CASSKRSENEKLFF	-	TRBV21-1	TRBJ1-4	-	14
TGTGCCAGCAGCTCCGGAGGTACAGCAGTTAATTCACCCCTCCACTTT	CASSSGGTAVNSPLHF	-	TRBV11-1	TRBJ1-6	-	16
TGCGCCAGCAGTGAGAACGTCAGGGATGGCTACACCTTC	CASSENVRDGYTF	-	TRBV10-1	TRBJ1-2	few	13
TGTGCCAGCAGCTTGGTGACTACAGGGGTTGGTGGCTACACCTTC	CASSLVTTGVGGYTF	TRBD1	TRBV5-4	TRBJ1-2	few	15
TGTGCCAGCAGCCCAGACAGGGGGTGGAGAACTGAAGCTTTCTTT	CASSPDRGWRTEAFF	TRBD1	TRBV9	TRBJ1-1	-	15